This T cell receptor (beta chain) was sequenced for a study of T-cell reconstitution after alpha-beta-depleted transplantation in children. Study findings and constraints: It was reported that alpha-beta T cells came from several hundred expanded graft clones (about two months after transplant).

This clonotype turned up a few times. Its antigen is not identified. As it was prepared, the TCRbeta library received unique molecular identifiers. TCRdb recomputed calls from the PCR reads with MiXCR, one row per CDR3 protein. The sample lists hundreds of thousands of distinct CDR3 sequences, about 17% seen once, with roughly 29% in the top ten. CDR3 length equals 13 residues. CDR1 is SQVTM, CDR2 ANQGSEA, per germline. The junction had 5 bases not matched to a gene; V was cut back by 6 bases and J by 3 bases. This clonotype was obtained from a boy younger than two who had a stem cell transplant for Wiskott-Aldrich syndrome, so the T cells may come from the graft donor. This chain joins TRBV29-1 and TRBJ2-7; 10 bases agree with TRBD1. The sample was PBMCs, mostly from graft donor cells, taken 360 days after TCRalphabeta/CD19-depleted stem cell transplant. This CDR3 is CSVRQGALYEQYF. As DNA, the CDR3 is TGCAGCGTCAGACAGGGGGCACTCTACGAGCAGTACTTC.